The subject of this entry is one TCR beta chain. Antigen unknown. The data are from a study of blood T cells in healthy people across ages. Study-level findings and limits: Observed TCR beta diversity showed a strong correlation with the percentage of naive T cells as measured by flow cytometry.

The authors extracted at least 6 micrograms of total RNA per sample. In germline, CDR1 is DFQATT, CDR2 SNEGSKA (reference sequence). V lost 2 bases, J lost 6 bases, and 7 bases stayed unmatched. CDR3 length equals 14 residues. A J-beta primer mix and a sample-barcoded 5' primer were used in a second PCR of about 7 to 12 cycles. Unique molecular identifiers of 12 random nucleotides labeled each cDNA. TCRdb reprocessed the 5' RACE reads with MiXCR, giving one entry per CDR3 protein. The table has approximately 800,000 distinct CDR3 sequences, around 68% seen once. The TCR was taken from a young man in good health. Sequenced: blood. V is TRBV20-1 and J is TRBJ2-3; 8 positions agree with TRBD1. The CDR3 loop is CSARRQGMADTQYF. The DNA of the CDR3 is TGCAGTGCTAGACGACAGGGGATGGCGGATACGCAGTATTTT.